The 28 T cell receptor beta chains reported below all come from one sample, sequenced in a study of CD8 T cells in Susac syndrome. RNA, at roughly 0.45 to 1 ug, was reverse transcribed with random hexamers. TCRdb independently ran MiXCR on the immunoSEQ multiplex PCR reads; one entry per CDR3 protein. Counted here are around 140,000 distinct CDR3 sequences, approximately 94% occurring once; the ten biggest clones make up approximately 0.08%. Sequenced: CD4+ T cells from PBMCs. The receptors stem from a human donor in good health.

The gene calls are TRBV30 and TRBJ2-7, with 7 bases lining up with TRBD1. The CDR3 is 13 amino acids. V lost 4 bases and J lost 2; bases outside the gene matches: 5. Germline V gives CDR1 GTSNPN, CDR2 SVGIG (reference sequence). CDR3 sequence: CAWKTGRPYEQYF. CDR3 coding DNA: TGTGCCTGGAAGACAGGGCGCCCCTACGAGCAGTACTTC.

CDR3 amino acids: CAWETGGVDGYTF. The CDR3 bases are TGTGCCTGGGAGACAGGGGGCGTCGATGGCTACACCTTC. The V and J genes are TRBV30 and TRBJ1-2; TRBD1 agrees at 10 bases. The trim removed 5 bases at V and 6 bases at J, leaving 6 bases unmatched. The CDR3 has 13 residues. CDR1 is GTSNPN and CDR2 is SVGIG in the germline V gene (reference sequence).

The chain's CDR3 is CAWTRDRDYEQYF. The CDR3 nucleotides read TGTGCCTGGACCCGGGACAGGGACTACGAGCAGTACTTC. The V call is TRBV30, the J call TRBJ2-7, with 9 bases matching TRBD1. V trimming: 4 bases; J trimming: 3 bases; junction bases outside the gene matches: 4. Germline CDR1 GTSNPN, CDR2 SVGIG (reference sequence). CDR3 length: 13 residues.

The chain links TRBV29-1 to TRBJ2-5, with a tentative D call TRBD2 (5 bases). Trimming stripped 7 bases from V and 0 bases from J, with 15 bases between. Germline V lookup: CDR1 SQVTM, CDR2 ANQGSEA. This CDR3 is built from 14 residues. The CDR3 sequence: CSADTTGYQETQYF. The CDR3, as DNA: TGCAGCGCCGATACGACGGGATACCAAGAGACCCAGTACTTC.

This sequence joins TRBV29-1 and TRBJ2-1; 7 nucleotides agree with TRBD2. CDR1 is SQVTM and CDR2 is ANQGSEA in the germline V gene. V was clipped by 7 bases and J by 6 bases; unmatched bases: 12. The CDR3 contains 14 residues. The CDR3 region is CSALGGRGSNEQFF. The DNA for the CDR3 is TGCAGCGCCCTCGGCGGGAGAGGGTCCAATGAGCAGTTCTTC.

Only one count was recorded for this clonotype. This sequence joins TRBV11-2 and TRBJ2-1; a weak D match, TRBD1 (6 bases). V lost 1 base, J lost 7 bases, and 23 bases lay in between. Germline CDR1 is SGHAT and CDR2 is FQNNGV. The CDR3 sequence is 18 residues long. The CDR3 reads CASSLVSPGHPSRNEQFF. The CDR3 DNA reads TGTGCCAGCAGCTTAGTCTCCCCGGGACATCCAAGTCGGAATGAGCAGTTCTTC.

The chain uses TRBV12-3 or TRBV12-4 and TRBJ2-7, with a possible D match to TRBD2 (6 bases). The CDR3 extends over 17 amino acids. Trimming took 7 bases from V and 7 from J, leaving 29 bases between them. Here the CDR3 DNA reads TGTGCCAGCAAACTCGATACCGGCGGGACGGCCGCCGGAGAGCAGTACTTC. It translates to CASKLDTGGTAAGEQYF.

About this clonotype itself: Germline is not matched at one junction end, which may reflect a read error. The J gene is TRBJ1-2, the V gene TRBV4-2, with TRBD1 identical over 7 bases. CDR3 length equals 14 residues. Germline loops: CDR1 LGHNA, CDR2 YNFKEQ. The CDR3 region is CASSQGATGYGHTF. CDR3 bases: TGTGCCAGCAGCCAAGGGGCGACAGGGTATGGCCACACCTTC.

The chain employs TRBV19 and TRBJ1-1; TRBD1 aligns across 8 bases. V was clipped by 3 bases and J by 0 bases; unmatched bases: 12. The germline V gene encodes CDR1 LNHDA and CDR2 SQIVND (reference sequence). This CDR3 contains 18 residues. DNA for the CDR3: TGTGCCAGTAGTATGGGGACAGGCGGGGGCCTTTTGAACACTGAAGCTTTCTTT. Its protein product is CASSMGTGGGLLNTEAFF. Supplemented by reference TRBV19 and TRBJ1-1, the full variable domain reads DGGITQSPKYLFRKEGQNVTLSCEQNLNHDAMYWYRQDPGQGLRLIYYSQIVNDFQKGDIAEGYSVSREKKESFPLTVTSAQKNPTAFYLCASSMGTGGGLLNTEAFFGQGTRLTVV.

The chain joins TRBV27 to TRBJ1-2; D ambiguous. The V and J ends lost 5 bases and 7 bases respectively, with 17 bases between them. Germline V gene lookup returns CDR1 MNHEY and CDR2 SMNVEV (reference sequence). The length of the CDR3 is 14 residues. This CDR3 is CASSRNTLEGGYTF. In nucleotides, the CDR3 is TGTGCCAGCAGTCGAAACACTCTAGAAGGTGGCTACACCTTC.

The CDR3 DNA sequence: TGTGCCAGTAGTTCTCGGACAGGGAGAGGCCCTGAAGCTTTCTTT. This encodes CASSSRTGRGPEAFF. This chain connects TRBV19 to TRBJ1-1; 8 bases align to TRBD1. Germline V gives CDR1 LNHDA, CDR2 SQIVND (reference sequence). The CDR3 consists of 15 residues. The ends lost 5 bases at V and 6 bases at J; junction bases unmatched: 11.

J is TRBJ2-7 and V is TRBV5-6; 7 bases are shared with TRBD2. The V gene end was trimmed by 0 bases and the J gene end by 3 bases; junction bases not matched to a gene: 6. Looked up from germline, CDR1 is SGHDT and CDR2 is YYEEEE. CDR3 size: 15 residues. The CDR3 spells CASSLGPREYYEQYF. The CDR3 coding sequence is TGTGCCAGCAGCTTGGGACCGCGGGAGTACTACGAGCAGTACTTC. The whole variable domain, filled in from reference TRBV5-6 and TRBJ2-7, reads DAGVTQSPTHLIKTRGQQVTLRCSPKSGHDTVSWYQQALGQGPQFIFQYYEEEERQRGNFPDRFSGHQFPNYSSELNVNALLLGDSALYLCASSLGPREYYEQYFGPGTRLTVT.

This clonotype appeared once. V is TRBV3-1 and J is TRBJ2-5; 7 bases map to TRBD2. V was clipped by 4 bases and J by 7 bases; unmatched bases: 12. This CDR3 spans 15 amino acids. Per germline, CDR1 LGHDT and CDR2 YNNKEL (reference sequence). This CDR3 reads CASSLRAGSGVTQYF. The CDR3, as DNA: TGTGCCAGCAGCCTGAGAGCGGGGAGCGGGGTGACCCAGTACTTC.

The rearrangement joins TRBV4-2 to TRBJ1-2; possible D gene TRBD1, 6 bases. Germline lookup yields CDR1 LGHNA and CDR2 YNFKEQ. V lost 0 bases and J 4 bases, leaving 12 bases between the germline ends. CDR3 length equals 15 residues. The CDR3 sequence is CASSQDRGSAYGYTF. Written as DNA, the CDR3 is TGTGCCAGCAGCCAAGATAGGGGGTCGGCCTATGGCTACACCTTC.

The CDR3 DNA follows: TGTGCCAGCTCACTTGCAGGGGGCCCATATCAGCCCCAGCATTTT. Amino acid sequence: CASSLAGGPYQPQHF. V usage is TRBV18 and J usage is TRBJ1-5, with TRBD1 matching over 8 bases. In germline, CDR1 is KGHSH, CDR2 LQKENI. CDR3 size: 15 residues. V dropped 4 bases and J dropped 5; count of bases not matched to a gene: 7.

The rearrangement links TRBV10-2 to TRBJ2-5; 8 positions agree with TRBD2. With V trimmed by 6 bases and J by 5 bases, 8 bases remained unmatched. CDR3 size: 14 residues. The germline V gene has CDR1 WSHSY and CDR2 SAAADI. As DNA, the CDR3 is TGCGCCAGCAGGGACAGCGGGAGTGGCGAGACCCAGTACTTC. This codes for CASRDSGSGETQYF.

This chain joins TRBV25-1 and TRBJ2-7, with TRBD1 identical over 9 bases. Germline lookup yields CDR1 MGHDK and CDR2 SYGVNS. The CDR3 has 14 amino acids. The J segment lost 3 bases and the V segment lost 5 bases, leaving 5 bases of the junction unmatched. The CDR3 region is CASSTGTGIYEQYF. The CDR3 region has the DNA TGTGCCAGCAGTACTGGGACAGGGATCTACGAGCAGTACTTC.

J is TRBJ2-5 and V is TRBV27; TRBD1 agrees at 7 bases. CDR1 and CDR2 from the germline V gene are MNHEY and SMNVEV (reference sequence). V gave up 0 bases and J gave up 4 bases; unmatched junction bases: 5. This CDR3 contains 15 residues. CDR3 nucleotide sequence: TGTGCCAGCAGTTTATCGACAGGGAATCCAGAGACCCAGTACTTC. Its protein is CASSLSTGNPETQYF.

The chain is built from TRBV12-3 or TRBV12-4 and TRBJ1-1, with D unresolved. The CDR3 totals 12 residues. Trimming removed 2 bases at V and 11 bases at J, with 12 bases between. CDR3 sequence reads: CASSLSPAAAFF. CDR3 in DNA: TGTGCCAGCAGTTTATCGCCAGCGGCGGCTTTCTTT.

CDR3 in amino acids: CASSVKGYGELFF. DNA for the CDR3: TGTGCCAGCAGCGTGAAGGGTTACGGGGAGCTGTTTTTT. This rearrangement joins TRBV11-2 to TRBJ2-2; D uncertain. The V and J ends lost 5 bases and 7 bases respectively, with 11 bases between them. Germline V gives CDR1 SGHAT, CDR2 FQNNGV. The CDR3 is 13 residues long.

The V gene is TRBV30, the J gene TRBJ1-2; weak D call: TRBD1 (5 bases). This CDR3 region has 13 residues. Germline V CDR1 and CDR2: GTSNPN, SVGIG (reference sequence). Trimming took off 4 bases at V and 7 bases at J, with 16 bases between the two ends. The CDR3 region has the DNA TGTGCCTGGACCGGGGCCTTGGATGGTGGCTACACCTTC. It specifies CAWTGALDGGYTF.

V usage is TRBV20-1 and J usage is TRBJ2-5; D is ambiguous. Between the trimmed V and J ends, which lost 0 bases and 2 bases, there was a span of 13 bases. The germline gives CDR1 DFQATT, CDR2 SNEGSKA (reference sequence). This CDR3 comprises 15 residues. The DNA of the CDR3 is TGCAGTGCTAGAGATCCAGAACAGCTTCAAGAGACCCAGTACTTC. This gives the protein CSARDPEQLQETQYF.

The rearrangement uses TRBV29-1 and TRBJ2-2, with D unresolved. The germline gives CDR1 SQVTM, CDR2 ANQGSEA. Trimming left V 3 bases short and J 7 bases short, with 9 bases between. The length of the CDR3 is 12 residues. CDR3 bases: TGCAGCGTTGAGAGATTGGGCGGGGAGCTGTTTTTT. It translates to CSVERLGGELFF.

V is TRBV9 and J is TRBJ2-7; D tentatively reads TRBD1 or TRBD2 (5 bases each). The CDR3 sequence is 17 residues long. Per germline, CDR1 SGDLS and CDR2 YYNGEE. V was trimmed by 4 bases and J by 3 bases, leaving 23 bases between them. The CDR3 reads CASSPRRGLRGNYEQYF. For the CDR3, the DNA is TGTGCCAGCAGCCCCCGTAGGGGCCTTCGAGGGAACTACGAGCAGTACTTC.

The CDR3 DNA reads TGTGCCAGCAGCCCCATGGGAGGAGATACGCAGTATTTT. Translated, it gives CASSPMGGDTQYF. V usage is TRBV3-1 and J usage is TRBJ2-3; maybe TRBD2 (6 bases). V was clipped by 4 bases and J by 5 bases, with 10 bases between them. Germline CDR1 LGHDT, CDR2 YNNKEL (reference sequence). The CDR3 consists of 13 residues.

CDR3 region: CASNWGQKDTEAFF. The CDR3 DNA reads as TGTGCCAGCAATTGGGGCCAGAAGGACACTGAAGCTTTCTTT. The chain links TRBV19 to TRBJ1-1; the D gene is possibly TRBD1 (5 bases). This CDR3 contains 14 residues. V was clipped by 9 bases and J by 3 bases, with 17 bases between them. The germline gives CDR1 LNHDA, CDR2 SQIVND (reference sequence).

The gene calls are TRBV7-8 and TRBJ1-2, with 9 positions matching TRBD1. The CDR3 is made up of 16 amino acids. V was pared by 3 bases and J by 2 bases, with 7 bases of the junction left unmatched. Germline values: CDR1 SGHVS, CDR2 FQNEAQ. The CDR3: CASSFSGTGRNYGYTF. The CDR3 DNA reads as TGTGCCAGCAGCTTCTCCGGGACAGGGAGGAACTATGGCTACACCTTC.

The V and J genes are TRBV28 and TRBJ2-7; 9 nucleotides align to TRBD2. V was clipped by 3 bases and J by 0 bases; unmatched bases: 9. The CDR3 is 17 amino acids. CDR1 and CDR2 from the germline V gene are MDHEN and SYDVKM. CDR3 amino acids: CASSLGRGGPRSYEQYF. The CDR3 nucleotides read TGTGCCAGCAGTTTGGGGCGGGGGGGGCCTCGCTCCTACGAGCAGTACTTC.